Sequencing of this T cell receptor beta chain was carried out in a study of blood T cell repertoires in COVID-19. Here immunoSEQ multiplex PCR was the method, and the copy in TCRdb shows in-frame clones only, minus some. The table records 9,500 to 15,000 clones, over 75% of them present only once. The sample taken for sequencing was peripheral blood. The TCR comes from a man of 80 years or more with acute or convalescent COVID-19.

The CDR3 region is CASSFRLGTAIDYEQYF. The CDR3 DNA is TGTGCCAGCAGTTTCCGATTGGGCACGGCCATTGACTACGAGCAGTACTTC. The chain links TRBV27 to TRBJ2-7, with D unresolved. V was shortened by 3 bases and J by 3 bases, with 21 bases between the two germline ends. Germline V gene sequence: CDR1 MNHEY, CDR2 SMNVEV (reference sequence). The CDR3 extends over 17 amino acids.